This record covers a single TCR beta chain. This clonotype was counted at least ten times. Its binding antigen is unknown. The record has no base qualities; no much larger clone is one base away. Library creation used RACE. The sequencer was a NextSeq 500. Library preparation attached unique molecular identifiers to individual cDNA molecules for quantitative, reproducible TCR counting. Both TCR alpha and TCR beta chains were sequenced from each blood RNA sample. Per the original workflow: The median number of TCRs per sample was 90,000 to 100,000, ranging from roughly 20,000 to 700,000. V, J and CDR3 annotation of the TCR reads was carried out using the Decombinator software suite. For PS versus PT1 abundance plots, all samples were subsampled to the same number of TCRs (28,000). Expanded TCRs were defined as absent before sensitization and observed at least eight times at the 2-week time point. The public reads were reanalyzed by TCRdb: fastp trimming at Q25, MiXCR alignment, in-frame beta chains only. Rows with one shared CDR3 protein collapse into an entry with the most common genes and DNA. TCRdb, not the original authors, processed these V and J calls. The sample includes over 100,000 distinct CDR3 sequences, with roughly a tenth observed a single time. Of the sample, 3.1% falls within the top ten clones.

The source of the sample is a study of human T cells and chemical hapten exposure (dated by TCRdb to the early 2020s). Notes on the research overall: For sensitization, 2% DPC in acetone was applied to a 2 cm by 2 cm area of upper inner arm skin. The mostly female patient cohort included alopecia areata with under or over 50% scalp involvement, alopecia totalis and alopecia universalis. Libraries were pooled for sequencing, and per-sample TCR yields varied mainly because of small differences in library volumes within the pool. Patients additionally received weekly therapeutic DPC doses to the scalp throughout the roughly 26-week study period. Blood was sampled from patients pre-sensitization (week 0) and at 2, 6 and about 24 weeks after DPC sensitization. Patch testing was performed on the upper back with Finn chambers containing 0.01% DPC, and the patch tests were scored after 6 days according to International Contact Dermatitis Research Group standards. For TCR sequencing, blood came from 25 to 35 alopecia patients at anywhere from one to four time points (pre-sensitization, 2, 6 and 24 weeks). Peripheral blood TCR repertoire changes were tracked in vivo in alopecia patients during primary and secondary sensitization to the hapten diphenylcyclopropenone (DPC).

What the study reported, not specific to this receptor: Alopecia, a presumed autoimmune disease, was present in all patients, so the immune response of the patients might differ from that of healthy individuals. After repeated subsampling, the strength of the expansion versus patch-test correlation and the threshold at which it became significant changed. Expanded TCRs formed significantly more large CDR3 similarity clusters than pre-sensitization or healthy control sets, consistent with antigen-driven responses. Patch test score correlated positively with the number of PT1 expanded TCRs, reaching significance at thresholds 8, 16 and 32 but not at 4. DPC sensitization did not change how many TCRs were above 1 in 1000 frequency, and no evidence was found of alterations in global repertoire structure.

This sample's time point label indicates: patch test 2, 6 weeks after DPC sensitization. Taken with the paper, the label for treatment or condition translates to: therapeutic diphenylcyclopropenone sensitization with weekly scalp DPC. At every patch-test visit, the blood draw took place before the patch test was put on. Patients were eligible if aged 18 to 70, diagnosed with alopecia and judged suitable for DPC therapy, and pregnant patients were excluded. Total RNA was extracted from unfractionated whole blood that had been collected in Tempus Blood RNA tubes. Material: whole blood, obtained in connection with sensitization to the hapten diphenylcyclopropenone (DPC). This receptor was taken from a woman aged 40 to 49 with alopecia areata. Some clones in this sample may be carry-over from other donors' samples.

Here is the DNA: TGTGCCAGCAGCCAGGGACTTTCCCCGTACTTC. Its amino acids are CASSQGLSPYF. The chain joins TRBV7-9 to TRBJ2-5; 6 matching bases give a weak D call of TRBD2. The germline ends are 14 bases apart after V is trimmed by 5 bases and J by 13 bases. Taken from cysteine to phenylalanine, the CDR3 has 11 residues. Kept here is only the CDR3 DNA, which spans 33 bases and is read in frame from base 1. The CDR1 and CDR2 encoded by the germline V gene (reference sequence) are SEHNR and FQNEAQ. Extended through the reference TRBV7-9 and TRBJ2-5 proteins, this CDR3 yields the full variable domain: DTGVSQNPRHKITKRGQNVTFRCDPISEHNRLYWYRQTLGQGPEFLTYFQNEAQLEKSRLLSDRFSAERPKGSFSTLEIQRTEQGDSAMYLCASSQGLSPYFGPGTRLLVL.